A single sample is the source of the 11 T cell receptor beta chains below, sequenced in a study of OX40 agonist ivuxolimab in advanced cancers. Profiled with immunoSEQ multiplex PCR; TCRdb holds only in-frame clones, not every one. This sample has almost 85,000 clones, with about 86% found just once. The sample was CD4+ or CD8+ T cells sorted from blood, taken in a trial of the OX40 agonist ivuxolimab. The receptor source for this set is an adult with an advanced solid tumor such as melanoma, head and neck, liver or kidney cancer.

This clone came up a few times. The chain has TRBV5-1 and TRBJ2-5, with 7 bases matching TRBD1. Trimming took 0 bases from V and 4 from J; bases not matched to a gene: 9. This CDR3 region has 16 residues. Germline V gives CDR1 SGHRS, CDR2 YFSETQ. The CDR3 DNA reads as TGCGCCAGCAGCTTGGGATTTACAGGGGTAGGAGAGACCCAGTACTTC. Translated: CASSLGFTGVGETQYF.

The rearrangement joins TRBV11-2 to TRBJ1-5; D not certain. Trimming took off 0 bases at V and 0 bases at J, with 6 bases between the two ends. Germline V CDR1 and CDR2: SGHAT, FQNNGV. This CDR3 is built from 15 residues. CDR3 region: CASSLDLASNQPQHF. CDR3 nucleotides: TGTGCCAGCAGCTTAGATCTGGCTAGCAATCAGCCCCAGCATTTT.

The V gene is TRBV6-6, the J gene TRBJ1-5; tentatively, D is TRBD1 (5 bases). The CDR3 covers 14 residues. Germline V gene lookup returns CDR1 MNHNY and CDR2 SVGAGI (reference sequence). V was clipped by 6 bases and J by 10 bases, with 19 bases between them. The CDR3 loop reads CASSYEGSSFPQHF. The CDR3 bases are TGTGCCAGCAGCTACGAGGGGAGTTCATTCCCCCAGCATTTT.

V gene TRBV9 combines with J gene TRBJ1-1; TRBD1 agrees at 8 bases. There are 15 residues in the CDR3. With 3 bases clipped from V and 2 bases from J, the junction kept 6 bases outside the gene matches. CDR1 and CDR2 from the germline V gene are SGDLS and YYNGEE. CDR3 protein: CASSGKTGANTEAFF. CDR3 nucleotides: TGTGCCAGCAGCGGAAAGACAGGGGCAAACACTGAAGCTTTCTTT.

The chain uses TRBV7-2 and TRBJ2-5, with a possible D match to TRBD2 (5 bases). TRBJ2-7 matches the DNA end more closely, so the J call is doubtful. Germline-derived CDR1 and CDR2 are SGHTA and FQGNSA. The CDR3 is 13 residues long. CDR3 sequence reads: CASSLLSGYEQYF. DNA of the CDR3: TGTGCCAGCAGCCTCCTCTCGGGGTACGAGCAGTACTTC.

This chain joins TRBV7-2 and TRBJ2-3, with D hard to call. Germline loops: CDR1 SGHTA, CDR2 FQGNSA. The CDR3 loop spans 11 amino acids. Deletions cut 4 bases from V and 7 bases from J, with 6 bases between. CDR3 sequence: CASSSRNTQYF. In DNA, the CDR3 is TGTGCCAGCAGCTCTAGAAATACGCAGTATTTT. Supplemented by reference TRBV7-2 and TRBJ2-3, the full variable domain reads GAGVSQSPSNKVTEKGKDVELRCDPISGHTALYWYRQSLGQGLEFLIYFQGNSAPDKSGLPSDRFSAERTGGSVSTLTIQRTQQEDSAVYLCASSSRNTQYFGPGTRLTVL.

This chain connects TRBV19 to TRBJ2-5, with 8 bases identical to TRBD2. V lost 5 bases and J lost 5; bases outside the gene matches: 7. Per germline, CDR1 LNHDA and CDR2 SQIVND (reference sequence). There are 14 residues in the CDR3. The CDR3 loop reads CASSQNSGAETQYF. In nucleotides, the CDR3 is TGTGCCAGTAGTCAAAATAGCGGGGCGGAGACCCAGTACTTC.

There are a few counts of this clone. The chain carries TRBV6-4 and TRBJ2-1, with 9 bases identical to TRBD2. Germline loops: CDR1 MRHNA, CDR2 SNTAGT. CDR3 length equals 13 residues. V shed 0 bases and J 12 bases; nucleotides not matched to a gene: 3. CDR3 coding DNA: TGTGCCAGCAGTGACTCGCGGGAGGGGGGGCAGTTCTTC. This translates into CASSDSREGGQFF.

This clone showed up just a few times. The rearrangement links TRBV5-4 to TRBJ2-1, with D perhaps TRBD2 (6 bases). Trimming shortened V by 4 bases and J by 0 bases, and 11 bases separated the two germline ends. Germline V gene data show CDR1 as SGHNT and CDR2 as YYREEE (reference sequence). CDR3 length: 15 residues. This CDR3 reads CASSRREFSYNEQFF. CDR3 coding DNA: TGTGCCAGCAGCAGGAGGGAGTTCTCCTACAATGAGCAGTTCTTC.

V and J are TRBV19 and TRBJ1-1; possibly TRBD1 for D (6 bases). The ends were cut back, 1 base at V and 5 bases at J, with 11 bases in the middle. This CDR3 spans 14 amino acids. CDR1 is LNHDA, CDR2 SQIVND, per germline (reference sequence). The CDR3 bases are TGTGCCAGTAGTATAGTGGGGGCAGATACTGAAGCTTTCTTT. Protein: CASSIVGADTEAFF.

The gene calls are TRBV27 and TRBJ1-1; D might be TRBD1 (6 bases). The CDR3 totals 14 residues. The germline V and J ends were trimmed by 6 bases and 5 bases, with 16 bases remaining between them. CDR1 and CDR2 from the germline V gene are MNHEY and SMNVEV (reference sequence). This chain's CDR3 is CASRYRAGGTEAFF. The CDR3 DNA sequence: TGTGCCAGCAGGTACAGGGCCGGGGGGACTGAAGCTTTCTTT.